Listed below are T cell receptor beta chains from one sample, sequenced in a study of cytomegalovirus exposure and HLA in healthy donors. The protocol was immunoSEQ multiplex PCR, while the TCRdb copy is restricted to in-frame clones and leaves out a portion. The sample carries more than 120,000 clones, 70% to 85% recorded once. The source material was PBMCs. Every receptor here comes from a male donor in good health and CMV-seronegative. The CDR3 runs from the conserved cysteine through the conserved F or W. A D gene is named only where the DNA matches it firmly. The size of a clone is reported for some rows only, either as once, few or many, or as a class for expanded clones.

>TRBJ1-2|-|-|TRBV30
TGTGCCTGGAAGATTGTGGGCTCATCTGGCTACACCTTC
CAWKIVGSSGYTF
>TRBJ2-7|-|-|TRBV27
TGTGCCAGCAGTATACGGAGAGGGCCTCACGAGCAGTACTTC
CASSIRRGPHEQYF
>TRBJ1-1|-|TRBD1|TRBV27
TGTGCCAGCAGTTCAATTCAGGGGGTAGGCACTGAAGCTTTCTTT
CASSSIQGVGTEAFF
>TRBJ2-1|-|-|TRBV27
TGTGCCAGACGCGGTTTGCGGGGATTGTACAATGAGCAGTTCTTC
CARRGLRGLYNEQFF
>TRBJ2-1|-|TRBD2|TRBV9
TGTGCCAGCAGCCGGGGACTATCCGATGAGCAGTTCTTC
CASSRGLSDEQFF
>TRBJ2-7|-|TRBD1|TRBV29-1
TGCAGCGTTGTGGGGACAGGGGGCGGTTACGAGCAGTACTTC
CSVVGTGGGYEQYF
>TRBJ2-2|-|-|TRBV27
TGTGCCAGCAGCCTCGCAGGGCCCGGGGAGCTGTTTTTT
CASSLAGPGELFF
>TRBJ2-1|-|-|TRBV9
TGTGCCAGCTCTGGGGGGGCTTTGGGTTGGAATGAGCAGTTCTTC
CASSGGALGWNEQFF
>TRBJ2-1|-|TRBD1|TRBV7-8
TGTGCCAGCAGCTTAGCGGGGACAGCCTACAATGAGCAGTTCTTC
CASSLAGTAYNEQFF
>TRBJ2-1|-|-|TRBV19
TGTGCCAGTAGTCGCGGACAGTACAATGAGCAGTTCTTC
CASSRGQYNEQFF
>TRBJ2-1|-|TRBD2|TRBV11-1
TGTGCCAGCAGCTTTCCTAGCGGGGTCAACAATGAGCAGTTCTTC
CASSFPSGVNNEQFF
>TRBJ2-7|few|TRBD1|TRBV6-5
TGTGCCAGCTCACAGGGGGCTTTTTACGAGCAGTACTTC
CASSQGAFYEQYF
>TRBJ2-7|-|TRBD1|TRBV9
TGTGCCAGCAGCGTAGGTCAGGGGGCCTACGAGCAGTACTTC
CASSVGQGAYEQYF
>TRBJ2-3|-|TRBD2|TRBV27
TGTGCCAGCAGGGGGACTAGCGGAGAGGTGGGGGATACGCAGTATTTT
CASRGTSGEVGDTQYF
>TRBJ2-7|-|TRBD2|TRBV9
TGTGCCAGCAGCGTAGGGAGCGGGAGCTCCTACGAGCAGTACTTC
CASSVGSGSSYEQYF
>TRBJ2-5|-|TRBD2|TRBV19
TGTGCCAGTAGTTGGGGGGTGCTAGCGGGAGGAGAGACCCAGTACTTC
CASSWGVLAGGETQYF
>TRBJ2-1|-|TRBD1|TRBV7-9
TGTGCCAGCAGCTGGGGGACAGGGGGCCATGAGCAGTTCTTC
CASSWGTGGHEQFF
>TRBJ2-3|-|TRBD2|TRBV7-9
TGTGCCAGCAGTAGCGGGAGAGGACCTAAAGGGGTAGATACGCAGTATTTT
CASSSGRGPKGVDTQYF
>TRBJ1-1|-|-|TRBV6-5
TGTGCCAGCAGTACCCTGGCGAACACTGAAGCTTTCTTT
CASSTLANTEAFF
>TRBJ2-2|-|-|TRBV19
TGTGCCAGCCAACACTGGCAGGTACCCGGGGAGCTGTTTTTT
CASQHWQVPGELFF
>TRBJ2-7|-|-|TRBV7-2
TGTGCCAGCAGCTTGGGAGTCCTCCCCTCCTACGAGCAGTACTTC
CASSLGVLPSYEQYF
>TRBJ2-1|-|-|TRBV7-8
TGTGCCAGCAGCTTAGCCTCGGGGGAATACAATGAGCAGTTCTTC
CASSLASGEYNEQFF
>TRBJ2-1|-|TRBD2|TRBV28
TGTGCCAGCAGTTTGTTAGGGGAGGGGCAGTTCTTC
CASSLLGEGQFF
>TRBJ2-5|-|-|TRBV10-2
TGCGCCAGCAGTGAGTCGGGCTCCCCAGGGGAGACCCAGTACTTC
CASSESGSPGETQYF
>TRBJ2-1|once|-|TRBV25-1
TGTGCCAGCAGTGCTGACAGCTTAGGCAATGAGCAGTTCTTC
CASSADSLGNEQFF
>TRBJ1-5|-|TRBD1|TRBV2
TGTGCCACTCAGGGGGGACCCAATCAGCCCCAGCATTTT
CATQGGPNQPQHF
>TRBJ2-7|-|-|TRBV23-1
TGCGCCAGCAGTCAATCTCTAGAGGGCAGGGGCTACGAGCAGTACTTC
CASSQSLEGRGYEQYF
>TRBJ2-2|-|TRBD1|TRBV4-2
TGTGCCAGCAGCCAAGACTCGGGACAGGTGAACACCGGGGAGCTGTTTTTT
CASSQDSGQVNTGELFF
>TRBJ2-1|few|TRBD2|TRBV18
TGTGCCAGCTCAGCGGGACTAGCGGGCCGTAATTACAATGAGCAGTTCTTC
CASSAGLAGRNYNEQFF
>TRBJ2-7|-|-|TRBV28
TGTGCCAGCAGCAACCCCGGGTACGAGCAGTACTTC
CASSNPGYEQYF
>TRBJ2-3|-|TRBD1|TRBV6-4
TGTGCCAGCAGTGACTCCGGGACAGGATCCCCAGATACGCAGTATTTT
CASSDSGTGSPDTQYF
>TRBJ2-5|-|TRBD2|TRBV25-1
TGTGCCAGCAGTGAGGCCACTAGCGGGAGGGGGGAGACCCAGTACTTC
CASSEATSGRGETQYF
>TRBJ1-2|few|-|TRBV6-5
TGTGCCAGCAGTTCCCTGGGAGACGAGGATGGCTACACCTTC
CASSSLGDEDGYTF
>TRBJ2-1|-|TRBD2|TRBV7-2
TGTGCCAGCAGCTTACCGCGGGAGGGGAGCCCCTACAATGAGCAGTTCTTC
CASSLPREGSPYNEQFF
>TRBJ1-5|-|-|TRBV19
TGTGCCACTGGAGGAGGGAGAAATCAGCCCCAGCATTTT
CATGGGRNQPQHF
>TRBJ2-4|-|TRBD2|TRBV4-1
TGCGCCAGCAGCCAAGCCCCACTAGCGAAAAACATTCAGTACTTC
CASSQAPLAKNIQYF
>TRBJ2-3|-|-|TRBV2
TGTGCCAGCAGCGGTCTCATGGCCACCCAGGGAGATACGCAGTATTTT
CASSGLMATQGDTQYF
>TRBJ2-1|-|TRBD2|TRBV19
TGTGCCAGTAGTTATGGTAGCGGGTATAGTGAGCAGTTCTTC
CASSYGSGYSEQFF
>TRBJ2-7|-|TRBD2|TRBV6-5
TGTGCCAGCAGTTACCTGGCGGGAGTGAACGAGCAGTACTTC
CASSYLAGVNEQYF
>TRBJ1-2|-|-|TRBV29-1
TGCAGCGTTGTAAGTTCGCAGGGCTATGGCTACACCTTC
CSVVSSQGYGYTF
>TRBJ1-5|-|-|TRBV6-1
TGTGCCAGCAGTGTTCAGATGCAGCCCCAGCATTTT
CASSVQMQPQHF
>TRBJ1-2|-|-|TRBV6-5
TGTGCCAGCAGTTACCAGGGAGGGGGCTATGGCTACACCTTC
CASSYQGGGYGYTF
>TRBJ1-1|-|-|TRBV7-6
TGTGCCAGCGCAAACCCGGGAACGGGGACTGAAGCTTTCTTT
CASANPGTGTEAFF
>TRBJ1-1|-|-|TRBV7-3
TGTGCCAGCAGCTTCTTCGGCAGGGGCGCTGAAGCTTTCTTT
CASSFFGRGAEAFF
>TRBJ1-2|-|TRBD1|TRBV6-1
TGTGCCGGCGCACCTCGTAGGGACAGGGTCTATGGCTACACCTTC
CAGAPRRDRVYGYTF
>TRBJ1-1|-|TRBD1|TRBV5-1
TGCGCCAGCAGCCCAGGGGGGACAGCGAACACTGAAGCTTTCTTT
CASSPGGTANTEAFF
>TRBJ2-7|-|-|TRBV30
TGTGCCTGGCGAGATAGCTCCTACGAGCAGTACTTC
CAWRDSSYEQYF
>TRBJ2-7|-|-|TRBV19
TGTGCCAGTAGCTCCGGACAGAACTCCTACGAGCAGTACTTC
CASSSGQNSYEQYF
>TRBJ2-7|once|-|TRBV6-1
TGTGCCAGCAGTGAATTGGCGGGGGCCTCTACGATGCAGTACTTC
CASSELAGASTMQYF
>TRBJ2-1|few|TRBD2|TRBV29-1
TGCAGCGCCCTAGCGGGCTTTAATGAGCAGTTCTTC
CSALAGFNEQFF
>TRBJ2-2|-|TRBD1|TRBV7-9
TGTGCCAGCAGATATGCCTGGACAGGGGTTGCCGGGGAGCTGTTTTTT
CASRYAWTGVAGELFF
>TRBJ2-7|-|-|TRBV4-2
TGTGCCAGCAGCCAAGACCCCGGGGAAGCCTCCTACGAGCAGTACTTC
CASSQDPGEASYEQYF
>TRBJ2-7|once|-|TRBV5-1
TGCGCCAGCAGCTTGGTGCCCGGACGGGACTACGAGCAGTACTTC
CASSLVPGRDYEQYF
>TRBJ2-7|once|-|TRBV29-1
TGCAGCGTTGAAACGGGTTCCTACGAGCAGTACTTC
CSVETGSYEQYF
>TRBJ2-5|-|-|TRBV25-1
TGTGCCAGCAGTGTAATTGTAGAGACCCAGTACTTC
CASSVIVETQYF